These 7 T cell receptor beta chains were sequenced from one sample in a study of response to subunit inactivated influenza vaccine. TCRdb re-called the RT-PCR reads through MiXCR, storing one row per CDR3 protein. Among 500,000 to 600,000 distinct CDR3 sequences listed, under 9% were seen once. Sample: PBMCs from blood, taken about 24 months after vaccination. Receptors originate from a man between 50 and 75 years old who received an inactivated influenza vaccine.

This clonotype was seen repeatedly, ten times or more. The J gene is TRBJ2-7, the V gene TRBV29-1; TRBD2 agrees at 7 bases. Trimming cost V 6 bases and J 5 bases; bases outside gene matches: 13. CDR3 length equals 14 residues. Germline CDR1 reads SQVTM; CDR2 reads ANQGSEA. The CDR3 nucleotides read TGCAGCGTGCAACGCGGGGGAACTAGGAACGAGCAGTACTTC. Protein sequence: CSVQRGGTRNEQYF.

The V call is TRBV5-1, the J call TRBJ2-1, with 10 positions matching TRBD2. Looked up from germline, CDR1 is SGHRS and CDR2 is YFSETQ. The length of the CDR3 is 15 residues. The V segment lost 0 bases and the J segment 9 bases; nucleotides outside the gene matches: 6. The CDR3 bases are TGCGCCAGCAGCTTGGGTAGCGGGGGGATCATTGAGCAGTTCTTC. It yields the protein CASSLGSGGIIEQFF.

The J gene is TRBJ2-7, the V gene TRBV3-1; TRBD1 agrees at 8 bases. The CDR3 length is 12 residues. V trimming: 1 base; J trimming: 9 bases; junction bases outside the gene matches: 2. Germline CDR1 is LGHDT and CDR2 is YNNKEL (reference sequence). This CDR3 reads CASSQGDRRQYF. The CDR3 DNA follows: TGTGCCAGCAGCCAAGGGGACAGGCGGCAGTACTTC.

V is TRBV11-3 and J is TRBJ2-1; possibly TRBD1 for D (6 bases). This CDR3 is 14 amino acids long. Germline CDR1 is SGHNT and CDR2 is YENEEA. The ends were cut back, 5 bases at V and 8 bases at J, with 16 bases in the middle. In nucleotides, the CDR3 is TGTGCCAGCAGCCCTTTTGAGGGGACACATGAGCAGTTCTTC. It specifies CASSPFEGTHEQFF.

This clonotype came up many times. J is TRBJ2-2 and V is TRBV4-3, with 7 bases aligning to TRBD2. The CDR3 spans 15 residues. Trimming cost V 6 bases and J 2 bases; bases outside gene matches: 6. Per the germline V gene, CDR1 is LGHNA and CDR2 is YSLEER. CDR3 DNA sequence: TGCGCCAGCAGTATGACTAGCTTAAACACCGGGGAGCTGTTTTTT. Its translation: CASSMTSLNTGELFF.

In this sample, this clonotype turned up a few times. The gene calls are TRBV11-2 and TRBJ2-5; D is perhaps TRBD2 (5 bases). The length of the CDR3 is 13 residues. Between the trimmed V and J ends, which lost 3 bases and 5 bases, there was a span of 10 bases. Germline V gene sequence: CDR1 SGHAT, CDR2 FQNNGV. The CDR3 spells CASSLRVTETQYF. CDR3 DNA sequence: TGTGCCAGCAGCTTGAGGGTAACGGAGACCCAGTACTTC. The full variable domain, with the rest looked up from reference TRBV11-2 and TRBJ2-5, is EAGVAQSPRYKIIEKRQSVAFWCNPISGHATLYWYQQILGQGPKLLIQFQNNGVVDDSQLPKDRFSAERLKGVDSTLKIQPAKLEDSAVYLCASSLRVTETQYFGPGTRLLVL.

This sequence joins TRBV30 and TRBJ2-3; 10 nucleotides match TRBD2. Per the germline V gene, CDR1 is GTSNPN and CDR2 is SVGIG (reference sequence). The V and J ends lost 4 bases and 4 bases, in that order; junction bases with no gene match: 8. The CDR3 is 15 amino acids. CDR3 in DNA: TGTGCCTGGAACCCTAGCGGGAGAGGGGCAGATACGCAGTATTTT. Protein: CAWNPSGRGADTQYF.